One and the same sample provided the 8 T cell receptor beta chains below, sequenced in a study of Ad26.COV2.S vaccination and SARS-CoV-2 variants. Repertoires were generated with immunoSEQ multiplex PCR, while TCRdb's copy carries only in-frame clones and drops some. This table has 200,000 to 300,000 clones, approximately 88% appearing once. Treatment indicated: roughly 20 received Ad26.COV2.S at low or high dose, single or two shots; about 5 received placebo; per-sample allocation not given. Collection of samples fell on day 63 after the first vaccine or placebo injection. Sequencing was performed on peripheral blood, taken in a trial of Ad26.COV2.S vaccine versus placebo. The receptors originated from a person between 18 and 60 years old who received the Ad26.COV2.S COVID-19 vaccine or a placebo.

The chain is built from TRBV19 and TRBJ1-1; 7 nucleotides align to TRBD1. The CDR3 has 15 residues. Germline CDR1 reads LNHDA; CDR2 reads SQIVND (reference sequence). J lost 4 bases, V lost 1 base, and 6 bases had no gene match. Here the CDR3 reads CASSIGTGWGTEAFF. In DNA, the CDR3 is TGTGCCAGTAGTATAGGGACAGGTTGGGGCACTGAAGCTTTCTTT. The variable domain in full, with the rest retrieved from reference TRBV19 and TRBJ1-1, is DGGITQSPKYLFRKEGQNVTLSCEQNLNHDAMYWYRQDPGQGLRLIYYSQIVNDFQKGDIAEGYSVSREKKESFPLTVTSAQKNPTAFYLCASSIGTGWGTEAFFGQGTRLTVV.

The rearrangement uses TRBV3-1 (or the pseudogene TRBV3-2) and TRBJ1-2; weak D call: TRBD1 (5 bases). Trimming took off 7 bases at V and 5 bases at J, with 14 bases between the two ends. This CDR3 has 13 amino acids. Germline assignment: CDR1 LGHDT and CDR2 YNNKEL (reference sequence). The CDR3 loop reads CASNLAGEYGYTF. CDR3 bases: TGTGCCAGCAACCTCGCGGGGGAGTATGGCTACACCTTC.

This chain connects TRBV6-1 to TRBJ2-2; 8 bases agree with TRBD1. CDR3 size: 17 residues. Germline CDR1 is MNHNS and CDR2 is SASEGT. J was trimmed by 1 base and V by 0 bases; bases with no gene match: 4. DNA of the CDR3: TGTGCCAGCAGTGAAGCCGGACAGGGTCTGAACACCGGGGAGCTGTTTTTT. Protein product: CASSEAGQGLNTGELFF.

The J gene is TRBJ2-3, the V gene TRBV4-2; 9 bases map to TRBD2. CDR1 and CDR2 from the germline V gene are LGHNA and YNFKEQ. V gave up 3 bases and J gave up 2 bases; unmatched junction bases: 12. This CDR3 spans 18 amino acids. In nucleotides, the CDR3 is TGTGCCAGCAGCCAGCATTCTGGTAGCGGGGGTTCCACAGATACGCAGTATTTT. Translated, it gives CASSQHSGSGGSTDTQYF.

This clone occurred a few times. The V and J genes are TRBV4-3 and TRBJ2-1, with no clear D. V lost 0 bases and J lost 10, with 13 bases in between. CDR3 length: 14 amino acids. Per germline, CDR1 LGHNA and CDR2 YSLEER. The CDR3, as DNA: TGCGCCAGCAGCCAAGAGACTGGGCCGACGGAGCAGTTCTTC. It translates to CASSQETGPTEQFF.

The V and J genes are TRBV27 and TRBJ2-1, with TRBD2 as a possible D gene (7 bases). V dropped 7 bases and J dropped 9 bases, with 22 bases sitting between them. The CDR3 contains 15 residues. CDR1 is MNHEY and CDR2 is SMNVEV in the germline V gene (reference sequence). The CDR3 reads CASTKGGLPVGEQFF. The CDR3 nucleotides are TGTGCCAGCACAAAAGGGGGACTACCGGTGGGTGAGCAGTTCTTC.

The table lists this clone with a few counts. V and J are TRBV7-9 and TRBJ2-7, with D perhaps TRBD1 or TRBD2 (5 bases each). The germline V gene encodes CDR1 SEHNR and CDR2 FQNEAQ (reference sequence). The CDR3 is 14 amino acids. V lost 8 bases to trimming and J lost 2 bases, with 16 bases between them. CDR3 sequence (DNA): TGTGCCAGCGGGTCGGGGCAGCCCCCCTACGAGCAGTACTTC. It yields the protein CASGSGQPPYEQYF.

V and J are TRBV6-5 and TRBJ2-7; a possible D gene is TRBD1 (5 bases). V was clipped by 5 bases and J by 3 bases, with 11 bases between them. Germline V gene sequence: CDR1 MNHEY, CDR2 SVGAGI. The CDR3 covers 13 residues. This CDR3 is CASSTDSIYEQYF. CDR3 DNA: TGTGCCAGCAGTACCGACAGTATCTACGAGCAGTACTTC.